These 31 T cell receptor beta chains share one sample of origin, sequenced in a study of blood T cell repertoires in COVID-19. Clones were read by immunoSEQ multiplex PCR, and TCRdb kept only the in-frame ones, dropping some. The sample has approximately 140,000 clones, approximately 88% seen once. Material for sequencing was peripheral blood. These receptors were taken from a man between 65 and 85 years old with active COVID-19.

The chain has TRBV6-2 or TRBV6-3 and TRBJ2-7, with TRBD1 identical over 11 bases. Germline CDR1 is MNHEY and CDR2 is SVGEGT. This CDR3 is built from 15 residues. With V trimmed by 0 bases and J by 2 bases, 0 bases remained unmatched. CDR3: CASSYSGQGAYEQYF. The CDR3 region has the DNA TGTGCCAGCAGTTACTCGGGACAGGGGGCCTACGAGCAGTACTTC.

The chain's CDR3 is CASSVGGIDEQYF. DNA of the CDR3: TGTGCCAGCAGCGTAGGAGGAATAGACGAGCAGTACTTC. The chain uses TRBV9 and TRBJ2-7, with no clear D. The CDR3 is 13 residues long. The germline V and J ends were trimmed by 0 bases and 5 bases, with 9 bases remaining between them. In germline, CDR1 is SGDLS, CDR2 YYNGEE.

V and J are TRBV9 and TRBJ2-7; 7 nucleotides line up with TRBD2. This CDR3 is built from 16 residues. After removal of 2 bases from V and 2 bases from J, the junction contained 10 bases not matched to a gene. Germline-derived CDR1 and CDR2 are SGDLS and YYNGEE. The CDR3 here is CASSVGGSGITYEQYF. Written as DNA, the CDR3 is TGTGCCAGCAGCGTGGGGGGGAGCGGGATTACCTACGAGCAGTACTTC.

The rearrangement joins TRBV7-2 to TRBJ2-1; possible D gene TRBD2, 6 bases. V was cut by 2 bases and J by 0 bases, with 11 bases left in between. Germline CDR1 reads SGHTA; CDR2 reads FQGNSA. This CDR3 has 16 residues. CDR3 residues: CASSLSGAPSYNEQFF. The CDR3 DNA reads TGTGCCAGCAGCTTATCGGGAGCACCCTCCTACAATGAGCAGTTCTTC.

CDR3 sequence reads: CASSLQGRNTEAFF. The CDR3 DNA sequence: TGTGCCAGCAGCTTACAGGGACGGAACACTGAAGCTTTCTTT. This chain links TRBV6-5 with TRBJ1-1; D may be TRBD1 (6 bases). Trimming removed 6 bases at V and 1 base at J, with 12 bases between. The germline V gene encodes CDR1 MNHEY and CDR2 SVGAGI. The CDR3 extends over 14 amino acids.

V gene TRBV25-1 combines with J gene TRBJ2-5, with a weak D call TRBD1 (5 bases). CDR1 and CDR2 (germline): MGHDK, SYGVNS. The CDR3 is 14 residues long. The V end was cut by 3 bases, the J end by 1 base, with 9 bases between. The CDR3: CASSDFTGQETQYF. The CDR3 DNA reads TGTGCCAGCAGTGATTTTACAGGCCAAGAGACCCAGTACTTC.

This sequence joins TRBV3-1 (or the pseudogene TRBV3-2) and TRBJ2-2; 7 bases align to TRBD2. V trimming: 0 bases; J trimming: 4 bases; junction bases outside the gene matches: 8. Germline-derived CDR1 and CDR2 are LGHDT and YNNKEL (reference sequence). The CDR3 extends over 17 amino acids. This chain's CDR3 is CASSQDRRTRPTGELFF. The CDR3 coding sequence is TGTGCCAGCAGCCAAGATCGACGGACTAGGCCCACCGGGGAGCTGTTTTTT.

V usage is TRBV5-6 and J usage is TRBJ1-2; the match to TRBD1 covers 9 bases. Germline values: CDR1 SGHDT, CDR2 YYEEEE. Trimming at V came to 4 bases and at J to 0 bases, leaving 10 bases not matched to a gene. The CDR3 is 17 amino acids. In DNA, the CDR3 is TGTGCCAGCAGCCAGTTGGACAGGGGCAAAGCTAACTATGGCTACACCTTC. It yields the protein CASSQLDRGKANYGYTF. The full variable domain, with the rest looked up from reference TRBV5-6 and TRBJ1-2, is DAGVTQSPTHLIKTRGQQVTLRCSPKSGHDTVSWYQQALGQGPQFIFQYYEEEERQRGNFPDRFSGHQFPNYSSELNVNALLLGDSALYLCASSQLDRGKANYGYTFGSGTRLTVV.

This clone was detected only once. The chain couples TRBV3-1 (or the pseudogene TRBV3-2) to TRBJ2-7, with 9 nucleotides matching TRBD1. This CDR3 has 15 amino acids. J was trimmed by 4 bases and V by 3 bases; bases with no gene match: 7. Germline CDR1 LGHDT, CDR2 YNNKEL (reference sequence). CDR3 in amino acids: CASSQTDRGSYEQYF. CDR3 DNA: TGTGCCAGCAGCCAGACGGACAGGGGAAGTTACGAGCAGTACTTC.

The chain carries TRBV9 and TRBJ1-6; tentative D call: TRBD1 (5 bases). V was cut by 0 bases and J by 17 bases, with 12 bases left in between. This CDR3 has 12 residues. CDR1 is SGDLS, CDR2 YYNGEE, per germline. The CDR3 is CASSVDAGTIHF. The CDR3 DNA is TGTGCCAGCAGCGTAGACGCGGGGACTATCCACTTT. Full variable domain (missing parts from reference TRBV9 and TRBJ1-6): DSGVTQTPKHLITATGQRVTLRCSPRSGDLSVYWYQQSLDQGLQFLIQYYNGEERAKGNILERFSAQQFPDLHSELNLSSLELGDSALYFCASSVDAGTIHFGNGTRLTVT.

The chain joins TRBV27 to TRBJ2-6; TRBD1 might be the D (6 bases). Per germline, CDR1 MNHEY and CDR2 SMNVEV (reference sequence). This CDR3 has 14 residues. With 6 bases removed from V and 10 bases from J, the gap between germline ends came to 16 bases. The CDR3 region is CASSLRQVSNVLTF. The CDR3 nucleotides read TGTGCCAGCAGCCTTCGACAGGTGTCAAACGTCCTGACTTTC.

The chain carries TRBV18 and TRBJ2-2; unclear D gene. Germline V CDR1 and CDR2: KGHSH, LQKENI. V was clipped by 5 bases and J by 1 base, with 14 bases between them. The CDR3 loop spans 16 amino acids. CDR3 sequence (DNA): TGTGCCAGCTCATTTGCTCCGGCAGGGAACACCGGGGAGCTGTTTTTT. It codes for CASSFAPAGNTGELFF. Together with reference TRBV18 and TRBJ2-2, the CDR3 gives the full variable domain: NAGVMQNPRHLVRRRGQEARLRCSPMKGHSHVYWYRQLPEEGLKFMVYLQKENIIDESGMPKERFSAEFPKEGPSILRIQQVVRGDSAAYFCASSFAPAGNTGELFFGEGSRLTVL.

The rearrangement links TRBV29-1 to TRBJ2-4; 10 bases line up with TRBD2. The CDR3 contains 13 residues. Germline V gives CDR1 SQVTM, CDR2 ANQGSEA. V lost 5 bases, J lost 5 bases, and 3 bases stayed unmatched. In DNA, the CDR3 is TGCAGCGTTACTAGCGGGACCCAAAACATTCAGTACTTC. Amino acids: CSVTSGTQNIQYF.

The gene calls are TRBV28 and TRBJ2-1, with 8 bases that match TRBD1. Germline V lookup: CDR1 MDHEN, CDR2 SYDVKM. This CDR3 has 16 residues. J lost 4 bases, V lost 4 bases, and 9 bases had no gene match. The CDR3: CASSSNQGAVYNEQFF. In nucleotides, the CDR3 is TGTGCCAGCAGTTCGAACCAGGGGGCGGTATACAATGAGCAGTTCTTC. Full variable domain (missing parts from reference TRBV28 and TRBJ2-1): DVKVTQSSRYLVKRTGEKVFLECVQDMDHENMFWYRQDPGLGLRLIYFSYDVKMKEKGDIPEGYSVSREKKERFSLILESASTNQTSMYLCASSSNQGAVYNEQFFGPGTRLTVL.

V usage is TRBV28 and J usage is TRBJ2-7; 8 bases align to TRBD2. V shed 10 bases, J shed 3 bases, and the junction held 5 bases outside the gene matches. The CDR3 length is 12 residues. Germline loops: CDR1 MDHEN, CDR2 SYDVKM. CDR3 sequence (DNA): TGTGCCACCCGGGGGGGTCTCTACGAGCAGTACTTC. The encoded protein is CATRGGLYEQYF.

The rearrangement joins TRBV5-1 to TRBJ1-4; D is possibly TRBD1 (5 bases). This CDR3 is 14 amino acids long. CDR1 is SGHRS, CDR2 YFSETQ, per germline. Trimming left V 2 bases short and J 4 bases short, with 9 bases between. The CDR3 reads CASSFGGGNEKLFF. The DNA of the CDR3 is TGCGCCAGCAGCTTTGGGGGAGGTAATGAAAAACTGTTTTTT.

This chain links TRBV7-2 with TRBJ2-7, with 8 bases fitting TRBD2. Germline CDR1 reads SGHTA; CDR2 reads FQGNSA. CDR3 length equals 17 residues. With 3 bases clipped from V and 7 bases from J, the junction kept 17 bases outside the gene matches. The CDR3 sequence is CASSFAGTGGGRSEQYF. CDR3 sequence (DNA): TGTGCCAGCAGCTTCGCCGGGACCGGGGGGGGGCGGAGTGAGCAGTACTTC.

The chain carries TRBV5-1 and TRBJ1-1; TRBD1 is a possible D gene (5 bases). Trimming pared 1 base from V and 4 bases from J, leaving 23 bases between. This CDR3 comprises 18 residues. Looked up from germline, CDR1 is SGHRS and CDR2 is YFSETQ. Here the CDR3 DNA reads TGCGCCAGCAGCTTGTACCCCCTTGACCCCTTAAGGGGCACTGAAGCTTTCTTT. It encodes CASSLYPLDPLRGTEAFF.

The gene calls are TRBV5-8 and TRBJ1-5; no reliable D call. The V gene lost 0 bases and the J gene lost 0 bases, with 7 bases spanning the gap. The germline V gene has CDR1 SGHTS and CDR2 YDEGEE. The CDR3 loop spans 15 amino acids. CDR3 nucleotide sequence: TGTGCCAGCAGCTTGGGGTCAGTTAGCAATCAGCCCCAGCATTTT. This sequence encodes CASSLGSVSNQPQHF.

The chain joins TRBV5-1 to TRBJ2-2; D is perhaps TRBD1 (5 bases). Trimming cost V 0 bases and J 7 bases, with 13 bases left between them. Germline V CDR1 and CDR2: SGHRS, YFSETQ. The CDR3 is made up of 15 amino acids. The CDR3 DNA sequence: TGCGCCAGCAGCTTGGGGGGCAGGCTGCACGGGGAGCTGTTTTTT. Protein product: CASSLGGRLHGELFF.

This clone was observed a handful of times. The gene calls are TRBV5-1 and TRBJ1-2; 7 bases match TRBD1. The V and J ends lost 4 bases and 8 bases, in that order; junction bases with no gene match: 11. CDR1 is SGHRS and CDR2 is YFSETQ in the germline V gene. The CDR3 length is 14 residues. Here the CDR3 reads CASSVTTGTEGYTF. The DNA of the CDR3 is TGCGCCAGCAGCGTTACGACAGGGACGGAGGGCTACACCTTC.

The rearrangement uses TRBV18 and TRBJ1-1; 8 bases fit TRBD1. Germline-derived CDR1 and CDR2 are KGHSH and LQKENI. This CDR3 has 15 residues. V gave up 6 bases and J gave up 0 bases; unmatched junction bases: 6. This chain's CDR3 is CASSEWTGMNTEAFF. The CDR3 region has the DNA TGTGCCAGCTCCGAGTGGACAGGGATGAACACTGAAGCTTTCTTT.

V gene TRBV4-3 combines with J gene TRBJ2-1; D remains unclear. This CDR3 has 17 residues. The V gene's germline CDR1 is LGHNA and CDR2 YSLEER. Trimming left V 0 bases short and J 0 bases short, with 12 bases between. Here the CDR3 reads CASSQEPPVSSYNEQFF. CDR3 nucleotides: TGCGCCAGCAGCCAAGAGCCGCCCGTTAGCTCCTACAATGAGCAGTTCTTC.

The chain uses TRBV7-2 and TRBJ2-3, with a weak D call TRBD2 (6 bases). V was cut by 8 bases and J by 7 bases, with 16 bases left in between. Germline loops: CDR1 SGHTA, CDR2 FQGNSA. CDR3 length equals 13 residues. The CDR3 DNA is TGTGCCAGCGGAGGGTACGGGAGCCATACGCAGTATTTT. Its translation is CASGGYGSHTQYF. The full variable domain, rest sourced from reference TRBV7-2 and TRBJ2-3, is GAGVSQSPSNKVTEKGKDVELRCDPISGHTALYWYRQSLGQGLEFLIYFQGNSAPDKSGLPSDRFSAERTGGSVSTLTIQRTQQEDSAVYLCASGGYGSHTQYFGPGTRLTVL.

This clone was recorded a few times. The genes are TRBV10-2 and TRBJ2-5; 14 bases are shared with TRBD2. CDR3 size: 18 residues. V lost 3 bases to trimming and J lost 2 bases; unmatched junction nucleotides: 8. From germline, CDR1 is WSHSY and CDR2 SAAADI. In nucleotides, the CDR3 is TGCGCCAGCAGTGACTTGACTAGCGGGAGGGCTCCTCAAGAGACCCAGTACTTC. This gives the protein CASSDLTSGRAPQETQYF.

J is TRBJ2-7 and V is TRBV6-5, with D maybe TRBD2 (6 bases). V lost 4 bases, J lost 0 bases, and 10 bases lay in between. Germline loops: CDR1 MNHEY, CDR2 SVGAGI. The CDR3 consists of 14 residues. The CDR3, as DNA: TGTGCCAGCAGTTTACCGGGACTCTCCTACGAGCAGTACTTC. Its protein product is CASSLPGLSYEQYF.

This clone appeared a single time. The CDR3 DNA follows: TGTGCCAGCAGCAAAGATGGGGTCTTATTCTGCGGGGCAACCTCTGGGGCCAACGTCCTGACTTTC. It yields the protein CASSKDGVLFCGATSGANVLTF. The J gene is TRBJ2-6, the V gene TRBV21-1; the table's D call of TRBD2 was not tested on the DNA. TRBV21-1 is noted as a pseudogene. The CDR3 sequence is 22 residues long.

The V gene is TRBV12-3 or TRBV12-4, the J gene TRBJ1-6, with D uncertain. The CDR3 is 13 residues long. V lost 5 bases, J lost 7 bases, and 9 bases lay in between. CDR3 protein: CASSRRGNSPLHF. The CDR3 DNA follows: TGTGCCAGCAGTCGACGGGGAAATTCACCCCTCCACTTT.

V and J are TRBV7-2 and TRBJ2-2, with D maybe TRBD2 (6 bases). Germline lookup yields CDR1 SGHTA and CDR2 FQGNSA. This CDR3 is 15 amino acids long. V was cut by 3 bases and J by 0 bases, with 8 bases left in between. The CDR3 protein is CASSFGGANTGELFF. The CDR3, as DNA: TGTGCCAGCAGCTTTGGCGGGGCGAACACCGGGGAGCTGTTTTTT.

In DNA form, the CDR3 reads TGTGCCAGCAGCGCACAGGGGACCTCCTACGAGCAGTACTTC. It translates to CASSAQGTSYEQYF. The chain has TRBV9 and TRBJ2-7; 7 bases match TRBD1. Germline V gene data show CDR1 as SGDLS and CDR2 as YYNGEE. This CDR3 contains 14 residues. The trim removed 3 bases at V and 0 bases at J, leaving 3 bases unmatched.

The gene calls are TRBV5-1 and TRBJ2-3, with 10 bases fitting TRBD2. V dropped 2 bases and J dropped 3; count of bases not matched to a gene: 9. This CDR3 has 17 residues. CDR1 SGHRS and CDR2 YFSETQ come from the germline V gene. The CDR3 DNA is TGCGCCAGCAGCTTCCTCCTAGCGGGAGTGGGAACAGATACGCAGTATTTT. It is translated as CASSFLLAGVGTDTQYF.